These 20 T cell receptor beta chains came from one sample sequenced in a study of tumor and adjacent non-tumor tissue in lung cancer (dated by TCRdb to the late 2010s). Libraries were made using multiplex PCR. For sequencing, an Illumina HiSeq 2500 was employed. TCRbeta libraries were constructed through three rounds of nested PCR with primers (Table S4) according to protocols modified from ARM-PCR. The public reads were run again by TCRdb, first through fastp at Q25 and then through MiXCR, and only productive beta chains were kept. Rows matching on CDR3 protein sequence are summarized as one entry with the most common DNA and genes. Across this sample there are over 60,000 distinct CDR3 sequences, with roughly 76% seen only once. Of the sample, roughly 14% falls within the top ten clones. Bulk unsorted tissue served as the source for RNA extraction, and RNA quality was assessed using a NanoDrop ND-1000 and an Agilent 2100.

Source material: lung tumor tissue. These receptor sequences come from a woman in her forties or fifties with non-small cell lung cancer.

This clonotype was detected only once. The final CDR3 position lacks the conserved phenylalanine or tryptophan, pointing to a likely read error. V usage is TRBV6-6 and J usage is TRBJ2-1; possible D gene TRBD1, 5 bases. This CDR3 region has 14 residues. The germline CDR1 and CDR2 sequences are MNHNY and SVGAGI (reference sequence). The CDR3: CASNYPTDYNEQFY. The CDR3 DNA follows: TGTGCCAGCAATTACCCGACAGACTACAATGAGCAGTTCTAC.

This chain connects TRBV7-9 to TRBJ2-7; D uncertain. The CDR3 consists of 14 residues. Germline V lookup: CDR1 SEHNR, CDR2 FQNEAQ (reference sequence). Trimming pared 5 bases from V and 5 bases from J, leaving 16 bases between. This CDR3 reads CASSRTYSVNEQYF. The CDR3 DNA sequence: TGTGCCAGCAGCCGGACCTATTCCGTCAACGAGCAGTACTTC.

In this sample, this clonotype turned up a few times. A read error may account for a junction end that differs from germline. This chain connects TRBV11-2 to TRBJ2-1; TRBD2 aligns across 10 bases. The CDR3 sequence is 15 residues long. Germline V gives CDR1 SGHAT, CDR2 FQNNGV. Here the CDR3 DNA reads TGTGTCAGCAGCTTTATAGCGGGAGGAGACAATGACCAATTCTTC. Translating gives CVSSFIAGGDNDQFF.

With respect to this clonotype: The junction departs from germline at one end; a sequencing error may be responsible. This rearrangement joins TRBV6-1 to TRBJ2-1, with D possibly called TRBD1 or TRBD2 (5 bases each). The V gene's germline CDR1 is MNHNS and CDR2 SASEGT. There are 16 residues in the CDR3. In nucleotides, the CDR3 is TGTGTCAGCAGTCATGGATGGGGGAGATCCTACAATGAGCAGTTCTTC. Translating it yields CVSSHGWGRSYNEQFF.

This clonotype showed up just once. This sequence joins TRBV20-1 and TRBJ1-3; 7 bases align to TRBD1. The CDR3 runs to 15 residues. J was trimmed by 1 base and V by 7 bases; bases with no gene match: 10. Germline lookup yields CDR1 DFQATT and CDR2 SNEGSKA (reference sequence). CDR3 in DNA: TGCAGTGGTAGCACAGGGGCTGTGTCTGGAAACACCATATATTTT. It codes for CSGSTGAVSGNTIYF.

This clonotype was found many times. The V gene is TRBV14, the J gene TRBJ2-5; 8 nucleotides agree with TRBD2. The CDR3 is 15 amino acids. V dropped 0 bases and J dropped 5; count of bases not matched to a gene: 5. Germline values: CDR1 SGHDN, CDR2 FVKESK. The CDR3 sequence is CASSQDREGTETQYF. CDR3 nucleotide sequence: TGTGCCAGCAGCCAAGACCGGGAGGGCACGGAGACCCAGTACTTC.

This clonotype was detected many times. For the CDR3, the DNA is TGCAGTGCGGACCGGGACAGGGACAACGAGCAGTACTTC. Translation gives CSADRDRDNEQYF. The chain joins TRBV20-1 to TRBJ2-7; 9 bases fit TRBD1. The CDR3 is made up of 13 amino acids. After removal of 6 bases from V and 5 bases from J, the junction contained 8 bases not matched to a gene. Germline assignment: CDR1 DFQATT and CDR2 SNEGSKA (reference sequence).

The chain recombines TRBV11-2 with TRBJ2-3, with a tentative D call TRBD2 (6 bases). The CDR3 contains 12 residues. V lost 5 bases and J lost 14, with 17 bases in between. The germline gives CDR1 SGHAT, CDR2 FQNNGV. The CDR3 loop is CASSAGTLWRYF. In DNA, the CDR3 is TGTGCCAGCAGCGCCGGGACTTTGTGGCGGTATTTT.

Notes on this clonotype: Lacking the conserved final phenylalanine or tryptophan, this CDR3 likely reflects a read error. V and J are TRBV6-2 or TRBV6-3 and TRBJ2-7; the match to TRBD1 covers 9 bases. Germline CDR1 reads MNHEY; CDR2 reads SVGEGT. This CDR3 contains 15 residues. Trimming took 6 bases from V and 4 from J; bases not matched to a gene: 10. The DNA of the CDR3 is TGTGCCAGCAGCCGCGGACAGGGGAATTTATACGAGCAGTACTTA. It is translated as CASSRGQGNLYEQYL.

The V call is TRBV20-1, the J call TRBJ2-3; D might be TRBD2 (5 bases). CDR1 is DFQATT, CDR2 SNEGSKA, per germline (reference sequence). The CDR3 contains 16 residues. Trimming cost V 6 bases and J 3 bases, with 22 bases left between them. Here the CDR3 reads CSAEGMGRWTTDTQYF. CDR3 in DNA: TGCAGTGCCGAAGGGATGGGCAGGTGGACTACAGATACGCAGTATTTT.

Points on this clonotype: Compared with germline, one end of the junction differs, possibly owing to a read error. This rearrangement joins TRBV12-3 or TRBV12-4 to TRBJ2-3; TRBD2 is a possible D gene (6 bases). This CDR3 is 15 amino acids long. The CDR3 nucleotides read TGTGCCAGCAGCTCAGTAGCGGAGAGTACAGGTACGCAGTATTTT. It is translated as CASSSVAESTGTQYF.

The chain is built from TRBV29-1 and TRBJ2-2, with TRBD2 identical over 13 bases. The CDR3 covers 16 residues. The germline CDR1 and CDR2 sequences are SQVTM and ANQGSEA. Germline trimming cut 4 bases from V and 10 bases from J; bases unmatched to any gene: 12. The CDR3: CSVGLAGGFVIEELFF. DNA for the CDR3: TGCAGCGTTGGACTAGCGGGAGGCTTTGTCATCGAGGAGCTGTTTTTT.

In DNA form, the CDR3 reads TGTGCCAGCGCACTTGAACAGGGCTATGAGCAGTACTTC. Residues: CASALEQGYEQYF. The rearrangement uses TRBV4-2 and TRBJ2-7; tentatively, D is TRBD1 (6 bases). Deletions cut 8 bases from V and 7 bases from J, with 18 bases between. The CDR3 contains 13 residues. Per germline, CDR1 LGHNA and CDR2 YNFKEQ.

The chain is built from TRBV20-1 and TRBJ2-7; TRBD1 matches 8 bases. This CDR3 comprises 14 residues. The trim removed 4 bases at V and 5 bases at J, leaving 10 bases unmatched. From germline, CDR1 is DFQATT and CDR2 SNEGSKA (reference sequence). DNA of the CDR3: TGCAGTGCTATTCGCCAGGGGGCTAGGAACGAGCAGTACTTC. This gives the protein CSAIRQGARNEQYF.

This clonotype was found once. The junction departs from germline at one end; a sequencing error may be responsible. This chain links TRBV20-1 with TRBJ2-1; D is unclear. This CDR3 region has 14 residues. CDR1 and CDR2 from the germline V gene are DFQATT and SNEGSKA (reference sequence). CDR3 DNA: TGCAGTGCTAATCCTAGTTGGGCCTACAATGAGCAGTCTTTC. Translating it yields CSANPSWAYNEQSF.

Ten or more counts support this clonotype. The V and J genes are TRBV20-1 and TRBJ2-3; 11 nucleotides align to TRBD2. V trimming: 5 bases; J trimming: 3 bases; junction bases outside the gene matches: 13. This CDR3 contains 17 residues. Germline V gene data show CDR1 as DFQATT and CDR2 as SNEGSKA (reference sequence). CDR3 sequence reads: CSAPQKSSSGRTDTQYF. For the CDR3, the DNA is TGCAGTGCTCCCCAAAAATCGTCTAGCGGGAGGACAGATACGCAGTATTTT.

This clonotype was counted ten times or more. A read error may account for a junction end that differs from germline. The chain recombines TRBV20-1 with TRBJ2-1, with a possible D match to TRBD2 (6 bases). The germline V gene has CDR1 DFQATT and CDR2 SNEGSKA (reference sequence). This CDR3 contains 17 residues. As DNA, the CDR3 is TGCAGTGCTAGAGATCCAGAAACTAGCTTCTCGGGGAGTGAACGACGCTTC. Protein sequence: CSARDPETSFSGSERRF.

Worth noting for this clonotype: The germline gene is not matched at one end of the junction; a read error may be the cause. This sequence joins TRBV4-1 and TRBJ2-1, with D maybe TRBD1 (6 bases). Germline V lookup: CDR1 MGHRA, CDR2 YSYEKL. The CDR3 runs 13 residues. In DNA form, the CDR3 reads TGTGCCAGCAGCCAAGAGTGGACAGTGGGAGAGTTCTTC. Its protein is CASSQEWTVGEFF.

Of note for this clonotype: A read error is possible here, since a much larger clone lies one base away. V gene TRBV30 combines with J gene TRBJ1-4; D perhaps matches TRBD1 (5 bases). Germline assignment: CDR1 GTSNPN and CDR2 SVGIG (reference sequence). The CDR3 extends over 15 amino acids. The CDR3: CARRQGGTGKVKLFF. The CDR3 DNA sequence: TGTGCCCGGAGGCAGGGCGGGACGGGCAAAGTAAAACTGTTTTTT.

In this sample, this clonotype turned up a few times. Germline and junction disagree at one end, which may indicate a read error. The V and J genes are TRBV6-2 or TRBV6-3 and TRBJ2-5, with a possible D match to TRBD2 (5 bases). Germline V gives CDR1 MNHEY, CDR2 SVGEGT. The CDR3 extends over 15 amino acids. The CDR3 DNA reads TGTGCCAGTAGTTACGGTACCGGGAACGAAGAGACCCAGTACTTC. Translated: CASSYGTGNEETQYF.